This T cell receptor beta chain was found in a study of spatial heterogeneity in lung cancer. The CDR3 runs 14 residues. The germline V gene encodes CDR1 SGHKS and CDR2 YYEKEE (reference sequence). The junction had 4 bases not matched to a gene; V was cut back by 0 bases and J by 5 bases. The sample's time point: sample taken at primary tumor resection. Frozen PBMC, nontumor lung or tumor provided whole RNA, which was sequenced unsorted. A total of under 80 untreated early-stage non-small cell lung cancer patients served as donors. TCRdb ran MiXCR on the 5' RACE reads and lists one entry per CDR3 protein. Of about 90,000 distinct CDR3 sequences listed, approximately 8.6% were seen once; the top ten hold 6.9%.

This receptor was obtained from a male donor with early-stage non-small cell lung cancer. The sequences come from PBMCs, collected at surgery. This chain links TRBV5-5 with TRBJ1-2, with 7 bases fitting TRBD1. CDR3 protein: CASSLAGGKYGYTF. CDR3 DNA sequence: TGTGCCAGCAGCTTGGCAGGGGGAAAGTATGGCTACACCTTC.